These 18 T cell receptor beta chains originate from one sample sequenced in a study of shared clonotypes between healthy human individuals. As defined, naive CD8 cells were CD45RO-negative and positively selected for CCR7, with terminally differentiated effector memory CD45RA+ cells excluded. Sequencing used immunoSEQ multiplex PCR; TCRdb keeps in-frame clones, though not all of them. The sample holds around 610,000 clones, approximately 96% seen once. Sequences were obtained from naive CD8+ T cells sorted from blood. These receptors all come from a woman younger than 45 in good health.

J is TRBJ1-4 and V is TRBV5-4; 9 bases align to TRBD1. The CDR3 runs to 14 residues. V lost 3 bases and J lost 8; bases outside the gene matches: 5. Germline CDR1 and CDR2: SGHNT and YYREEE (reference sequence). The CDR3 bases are TGTGCCAGCAGCTCAGACAGGGGGGGAGAAAAACTGTTTTTT. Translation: CASSSDRGGEKLFF.

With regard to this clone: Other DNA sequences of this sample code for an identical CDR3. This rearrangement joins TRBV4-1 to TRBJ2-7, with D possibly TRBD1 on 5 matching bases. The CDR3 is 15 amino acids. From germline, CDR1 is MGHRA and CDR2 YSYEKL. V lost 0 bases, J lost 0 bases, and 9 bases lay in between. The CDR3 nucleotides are TGCGCCAGCAGCCAAGACAGGGATAGCTCCTACGAGCAGTACTTC. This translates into CASSQDRDSSYEQYF.

The CDR3 DNA reads as TGTGCCAGCAGTCACCCAATGTACCAAGAGACCCAGTACTTC. Protein product: CASSHPMYQETQYF. This sequence joins TRBV27 and TRBJ2-5; unclear D gene. CDR1 is MNHEY, CDR2 SMNVEV, per germline (reference sequence). There are 14 residues in the CDR3. V shed 5 bases and J shed 0 bases, with 10 bases lying between them.

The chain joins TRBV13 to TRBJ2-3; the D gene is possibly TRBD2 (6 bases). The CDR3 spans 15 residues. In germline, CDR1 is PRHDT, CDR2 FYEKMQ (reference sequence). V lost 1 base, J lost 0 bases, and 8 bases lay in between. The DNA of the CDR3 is TGTGCCAGCAGCTTAGAGGGACTCAGCACAGATACGCAGTATTTT. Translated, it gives CASSLEGLSTDTQYF.

This CDR3 reads CASSPGTGVVIATSGTDSNEQFF. For the CDR3, the DNA is TGCGCCAGCAGCCCTGGGACAGGGGTGGTTATTGCTACTAGCGGGACAGATTCCAATGAGCAGTTCTTC. The chain is built from TRBV5-1 and TRBJ2-1; D is tentatively TRBD1 or TRBD2 (10 bases each). The CDR3 runs 23 residues. CDR1 is SGHRS, CDR2 YFSETQ, per germline. Trimming removed 4 bases at V and 6 bases at J, with 41 bases between. Based on the CDR3 plus reference TRBV5-1 and TRBJ2-1, the full variable domain is KAGVTQTPRYLIKTRGQQVTLSCSPISGHRSVSWYQQTPGQGLQFLFEYFSETQRNKGNFPGRFSGRQFSNSRSEMNVSTLELGDSALYLCASSPGTGVVIATSGTDSNEQFFGPGTRLTVL.

The CDR3 spells CASSIPRDRGDEQFF. For the CDR3, the DNA is TGTGCCAGTAGTATCCCCCGGGACAGGGGCGATGAGCAGTTCTTC. The chain couples TRBV19 to TRBJ2-1; TRBD1 agrees at 10 bases. Germline assignment: CDR1 LNHDA and CDR2 SQIVND (reference sequence). V dropped 3 bases and J dropped 8; count of bases not matched to a gene: 7. The CDR3 extends over 15 amino acids.

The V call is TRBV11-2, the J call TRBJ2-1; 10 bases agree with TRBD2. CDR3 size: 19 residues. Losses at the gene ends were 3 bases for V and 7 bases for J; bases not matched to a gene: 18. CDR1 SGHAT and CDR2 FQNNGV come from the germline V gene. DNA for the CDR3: TGTGCCAGCAGCTTGAACGAACCGTTTGTAGCGGGAGGCGGAAATGAGCAGTTCTTC. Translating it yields CASSLNEPFVAGGGNEQFF.

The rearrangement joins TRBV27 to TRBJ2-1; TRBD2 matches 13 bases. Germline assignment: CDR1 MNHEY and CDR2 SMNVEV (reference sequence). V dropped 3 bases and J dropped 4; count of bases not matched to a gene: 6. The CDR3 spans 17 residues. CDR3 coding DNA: TGTGCCAGCAGTTTGGGGACTAGCGGGATTTTTTACAATGAGCAGTTCTTC. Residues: CASSLGTSGIFYNEQFF.

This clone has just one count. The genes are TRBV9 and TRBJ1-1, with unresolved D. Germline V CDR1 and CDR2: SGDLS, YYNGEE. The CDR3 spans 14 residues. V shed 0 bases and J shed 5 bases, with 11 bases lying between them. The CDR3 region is CASSVDGVGTEAFF. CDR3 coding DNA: TGTGCCAGCAGCGTAGATGGTGTTGGGACTGAAGCTTTCTTT.

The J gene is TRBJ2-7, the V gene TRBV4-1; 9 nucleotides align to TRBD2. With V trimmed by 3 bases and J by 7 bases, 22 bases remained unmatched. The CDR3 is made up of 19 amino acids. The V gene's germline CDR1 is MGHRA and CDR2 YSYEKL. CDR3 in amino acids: CASSHTPGLAGPGQREQYF. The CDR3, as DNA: TGCGCCAGCAGCCACACCCCGGGGCTAGCGGGACCCGGCCAACGGGAGCAGTACTTC.

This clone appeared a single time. The CDR3 sequence: CASSTRDPSNQPQHF. The DNA for the CDR3 is TGCGCCAGCAGTACCAGGGACCCTAGCAATCAGCCCCAGCATTTT. The chain links TRBV23-1 to TRBJ1-5; perhaps TRBD1 as D (5 bases). TRBV23-1 is given ORF status, its function remaining uncertain. V lost 5 bases and J lost 0, with 11 bases in between. The CDR3 is 15 residues long.

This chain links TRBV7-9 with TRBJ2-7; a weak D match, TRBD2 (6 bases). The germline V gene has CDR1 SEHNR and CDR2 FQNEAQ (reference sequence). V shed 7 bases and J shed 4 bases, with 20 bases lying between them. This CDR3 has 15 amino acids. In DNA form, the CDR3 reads TGTGCCAGCATCCCAGCGGTGGCGGAGGGTTACGAGCAGTACTTC. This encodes CASIPAVAEGYEQYF.

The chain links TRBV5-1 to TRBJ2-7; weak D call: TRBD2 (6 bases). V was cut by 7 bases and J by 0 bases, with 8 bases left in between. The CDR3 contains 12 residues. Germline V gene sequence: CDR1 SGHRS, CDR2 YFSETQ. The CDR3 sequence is CASWTNSYEQYF. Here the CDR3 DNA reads TGCGCCAGCTGGACTAACTCCTACGAGCAGTACTTC.

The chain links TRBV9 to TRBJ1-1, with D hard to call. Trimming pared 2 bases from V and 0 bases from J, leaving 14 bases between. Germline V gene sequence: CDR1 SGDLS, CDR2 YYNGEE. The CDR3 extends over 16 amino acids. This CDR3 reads CASSVTYHSMNTEAFF. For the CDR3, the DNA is TGTGCCAGCAGCGTTACCTACCACAGCATGAACACTGAAGCTTTCTTT.

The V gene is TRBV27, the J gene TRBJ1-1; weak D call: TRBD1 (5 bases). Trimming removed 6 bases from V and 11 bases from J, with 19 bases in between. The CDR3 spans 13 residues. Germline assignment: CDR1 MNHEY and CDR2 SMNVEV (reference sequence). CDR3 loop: CASRGVRNPFAFF. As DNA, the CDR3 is TGTGCCAGCAGGGGGGTGAGGAACCCCTTTGCTTTCTTT.

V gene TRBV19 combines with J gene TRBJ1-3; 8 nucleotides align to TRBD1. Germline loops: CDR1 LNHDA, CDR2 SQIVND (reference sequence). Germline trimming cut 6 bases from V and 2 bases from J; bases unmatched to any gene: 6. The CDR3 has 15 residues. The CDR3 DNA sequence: TGTGCCAGTAGGGACAGGGTCGAGACTGGAAACACCATATATTTT. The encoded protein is CASRDRVETGNTIYF. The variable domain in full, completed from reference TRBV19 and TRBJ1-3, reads DGGITQSPKYLFRKEGQNVTLSCEQNLNHDAMYWYRQDPGQGLRLIYYSQIVNDFQKGDIAEGYSVSREKKESFPLTVTSAQKNPTAFYLCASRDRVETGNTIYFGEGSWLTVV.

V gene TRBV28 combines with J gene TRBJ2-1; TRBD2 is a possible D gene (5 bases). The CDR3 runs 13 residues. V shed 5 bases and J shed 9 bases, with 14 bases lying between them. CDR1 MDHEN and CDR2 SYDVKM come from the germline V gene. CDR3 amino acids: CASSPPAAPEQFF. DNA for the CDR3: TGTGCCAGCAGTCCCCCAGCGGCTCCTGAGCAGTTCTTC.

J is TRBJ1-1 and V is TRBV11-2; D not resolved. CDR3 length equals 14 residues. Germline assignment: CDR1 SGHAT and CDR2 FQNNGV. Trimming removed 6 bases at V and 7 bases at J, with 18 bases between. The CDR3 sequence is CASSQTQAADEAFF. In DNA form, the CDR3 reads TGTGCCAGCAGTCAAACCCAGGCGGCTGATGAAGCTTTCTTT.